The T cell receptor beta chain described here comes from a study of T cell responses to AZD1222 COVID-19 vaccine. Across the whole study: Combined were second doses at about 4 or about 12 weeks. Study outcomes and limitations: Breadth and depth of Spike-specific TCRs rose after two AZD1222 doses. Researchers took repertoire samples only after the peak T cell response had come. Regions left unmutated in variants are reportedly the target of nearly half of spike-specific TCRs.

This CDR3 is built from 12 residues. Germline values: CDR1 ENHRY, CDR2 SYGVKD. This clone was detected only once. Its target is unknown. Only in-frame clones appear in the TCRdb table, and some are missing; sequencing was by immunoSEQ multiplex PCR. Found here are about 110,000 clones, 85% to 90% of them singletons; the top ten hold 2.5% to 4%. This receptor was identified in an adult in good health. The chain carries TRBV10-3 and TRBJ2-2; TRBD2 matches at 7 bases. The source was peripheral blood, collected on day 0 of AZD1222 vaccination. Here the CDR3 DNA reads TGTGCGTGCGGGGGAGACACCGGGGAGCTGTTTTTT. This codes for CACGGDTGELFF.